A single sample is the source of the 18 T cell receptor beta chains below, sequenced in a study of blood T cell repertoires in COVID-19. Using immunoSEQ multiplex PCR, the repertoire was profiled, and TCRdb retains in-frame clones only, with some absent. The sample includes approximately 200,000 clones, over 80% of them seen just once. The sample was PBMCs or T cells enriched from blood (not recorded which). Source of these receptors: a young man with acute COVID-19.

J is TRBJ1-3 and V is TRBV20-1, with a possible D match to TRBD1 (6 bases). This CDR3 has 14 amino acids. The germline V gene has CDR1 DFQATT and CDR2 SNEGSKA (reference sequence). Trimming stripped 3 bases from V and 9 bases from J, with 18 bases between. CDR3 sequence (DNA): TGCAGTGCTAGTCAGGCAGGGGCCTCCTCCACCATATATTTT. Protein sequence: CSASQAGASSTIYF.

The rearrangement joins TRBV10-2 to TRBJ2-3; 7 bases line up with TRBD1. CDR1 and CDR2 (germline): WSHSY, SAAADI. V shed 0 bases and J 4 bases; nucleotides not matched to a gene: 4. CDR3 length: 15 amino acids. The CDR3 region has the DNA TGCGCCAGCAGTGAGTCGACAGGGCATCCAGATACGCAGTATTTT. This gives the protein CASSESTGHPDTQYF.

V usage is TRBV28 and J usage is TRBJ2-7; 7 nucleotides agree with TRBD2. The CDR3 is 13 amino acids. The J segment lost 7 bases and the V segment lost 8 bases, leaving 11 bases of the junction unmatched. The germline V gene has CDR1 MDHEN and CDR2 SYDVKM. This CDR3 is CASLGAGVQEQYF. CDR3 DNA: TGTGCCAGCCTTGGGGCGGGAGTGCAGGAGCAGTACTTC.

V usage is TRBV4-1 and J usage is TRBJ2-2; no firm D call. The length of the CDR3 is 14 residues. The germline CDR1 and CDR2 sequences are MGHRA and YSYEKL. The ends were cut back, 0 bases at V and 8 bases at J, with 10 bases in the middle. The chain's CDR3 is CASSQDWVAGELFF. The CDR3 DNA reads TGCGCCAGCAGCCAAGATTGGGTAGCAGGGGAGCTGTTTTTT.

V usage is TRBV27 and J usage is TRBJ2-2, with TRBD2 matching 13 bases. CDR3 length equals 16 residues. Trimming cost V 10 bases and J 5 bases; bases outside gene matches: 10. The germline V gene has CDR1 MNHEY and CDR2 SMNVEV (reference sequence). DNA for the CDR3: TGTGCCACGGGACTAGCGGGAATTAAAGGGACCGGGGAGCTGTTTTTT. Its translation is CATGLAGIKGTGELFF.

The V call is TRBV30, the J call TRBJ2-1; 14 nucleotides agree with TRBD2. V lost 3 bases and J lost 10; bases outside the gene matches: 2. CDR1 and CDR2 from the germline V gene are GTSNPN and SVGIG (reference sequence). The CDR3 runs 13 residues. In DNA, the CDR3 is TGTGCCTGGAGCCGGACTAGCGGGGGGGAGCAGTTCTTC. Its translation is CAWSRTSGGEQFF. Based on the CDR3 plus reference TRBV30 and TRBJ2-1, the full variable domain is SQTIHQWPATLVQPVGSPLSLECTVEGTSNPNLYWYRQAAGRGLQLLFYSVGIGQISSEVPQNLSASRPQDRQFILSSKKLLLSDSGFYLCAWSRTSGGEQFFGPGTRLTVL.

This chain links TRBV30 with TRBJ2-3; D is perhaps TRBD1 (5 bases). Germline V gives CDR1 GTSNPN, CDR2 SVGIG (reference sequence). The CDR3 contains 15 residues. Trimming pared 1 base from V and 4 bases from J, leaving 15 bases between. The chain's CDR3 is CAWSDEQGVSDTQYF. The CDR3 region has the DNA TGTGCCTGGAGTGATGAGCAGGGCGTCTCAGATACGCAGTATTTT.

The chain uses TRBV30 and TRBJ1-4; perhaps TRBD1 as D (5 bases). Trimming shortened V by 3 bases and J by 1 base, and 6 bases separated the two germline ends. CDR3 size: 13 residues. The germline V gene encodes CDR1 GTSNPN and CDR2 SVGIG (reference sequence). CDR3 bases: TGTGCCTGGAGCGGGGGAACTAATGAAAAACTGTTTTTT. Residues: CAWSGGTNEKLFF.

The J gene is TRBJ2-3, the V gene TRBV6-2 or TRBV6-3, with D possibly matching TRBD2 (5 bases). The V end lost 2 bases, the J end lost 1 base, and 7 bases lay between the germline ends. The CDR3 sequence is 14 residues long. Germline V gene sequence: CDR1 MNHEY, CDR2 SVGEGT. This CDR3 is CASSYGLRTDTQYF. DNA for the CDR3: TGTGCCAGCAGTTACGGACTCCGCACAGATACGCAGTATTTT.

This clone was seen more than once but under ten times. The rearrangement joins TRBV2 to TRBJ2-7; 10 nucleotides agree with TRBD1. V dropped 6 bases and J dropped 5; count of bases not matched to a gene: 10. The V gene's germline CDR1 is SNHLY and CDR2 FYNNEI. The CDR3 has 15 residues. This CDR3 reads CASRDADRGQDEQYF. The DNA for the CDR3 is TGTGCCAGCAGGGACGCCGACAGGGGGCAAGACGAGCAGTACTTC.

The rearrangement links TRBV3-1 (or the pseudogene TRBV3-2) to TRBJ2-3, with 7 bases fitting TRBD2. CDR1 LGHDT and CDR2 YNNKEL come from the germline V gene (reference sequence). Unmatched junction bases numbered 9, after V lost 5 bases and J lost 1 base. CDR3 size: 16 residues. The CDR3 DNA sequence: TGTGCCAGCAGCTCAGAATTTCTAGCGGGCACAGATACGCAGTATTTT. Translation: CASSSEFLAGTDTQYF.

The genes are TRBV11-3 and TRBJ2-7; 10 nucleotides match TRBD1. The V gene end was trimmed by 4 bases and the J gene end by 6 bases; junction bases not matched to a gene: 3. The CDR3 is 13 amino acids. Germline V gives CDR1 SGHNT, CDR2 YENEEA. This CDR3 is CASSSRTGGEQYF. CDR3 nucleotide sequence: TGTGCCAGCAGCTCCAGGACAGGGGGCGAGCAGTACTTC.

The V and J genes are TRBV5-4 and TRBJ1-1, with D hard to call. This CDR3 is built from 13 residues. Trimming stripped 2 bases from V and 1 base from J, with 6 bases between. Germline CDR1 SGHNT, CDR2 YYREEE (reference sequence). Here the CDR3 reads CASSFESNTEAFF. The CDR3, as DNA: TGTGCCAGCAGCTTCGAGTCGAACACTGAAGCTTTCTTT.

This clone occurred once. V is TRBV5-1 and J is TRBJ2-7; 8 bases map to TRBD2. J lost 6 bases, V lost 0 bases, and 8 bases had no gene match. The CDR3 loop spans 15 amino acids. Germline loops: CDR1 SGHRS, CDR2 YFSETQ. In nucleotides, the CDR3 is TGCGCCAGCAGCTTGGTGGGGACTAGGACGATCGAGCAGTACTTC. It yields the protein CASSLVGTRTIEQYF.

The CDR3 sequence is CASSFRRNTEAFF. The CDR3 coding sequence is TGTGCCAGCAGTTTCCGCAGGAACACTGAAGCTTTCTTT. The chain uses TRBV12-3 or TRBV12-4 and TRBJ1-1, with D unresolved. Between the trimmed V and J ends, which lost 3 bases and 1 base, there was a span of 6 bases. CDR3 size: 13 residues.

V usage is TRBV20-1 and J usage is TRBJ2-7; 8 nucleotides match TRBD2. Unmatched junction bases numbered 3, after V lost 2 bases and J lost 9 bases. The CDR3 totals 11 residues. CDR1 is DFQATT and CDR2 is SNEGSKA in the germline V gene (reference sequence). The CDR3 nucleotides read TGCAGTGCTAGACCGGGGGGGAGGCAGTACTTC. It is translated as CSARPGGRQYF.

This clone came up once. The rearrangement joins TRBV28 to TRBJ1-3, with D possibly matching TRBD1 (6 bases). Trimming removed 8 bases at V and 0 bases at J, with 23 bases between. Germline CDR1 is MDHEN and CDR2 is SYDVKM. This CDR3 contains 18 residues. The CDR3 DNA reads as TGTGCCAGCTCCTCACGGGGGGGCAGGCGAAGCTCTGGAAACACCATATATTTT. It codes for CASSSRGGRRSSGNTIYF.

This chain links TRBV7-9 with TRBJ2-5, with D possibly matching TRBD2 (6 bases). The CDR3 is made up of 16 amino acids. The germline V gene encodes CDR1 SEHNR and CDR2 FQNEAQ (reference sequence). V was cut by 4 bases and J by 0 bases, with 15 bases left in between. Written as DNA, the CDR3 is TGTGCCAGCAGCTACGTTAGCGGCCTGTACCAAGAGACCCAGTACTTC. Protein: CASSYVSGLYQETQYF. Looking up the rest from reference TRBV7-9 and TRBJ2-5 gives the full variable domain: DTGVSQNPRHKITKRGQNVTFRCDPISEHNRLYWYRQTLGQGPEFLTYFQNEAQLEKSRLLSDRFSAERPKGSFSTLEIQRTEQGDSAMYLCASSYVSGLYQETQYFGPGTRLLVL.